The 30 T cell receptor beta chains below come from one sample, sequenced in a study of blood T cells in healthy people across ages. A J-beta primer mix and a sample-barcoded 5' primer were used in a second PCR of roughly 6 to 11 cycles. TCRdb recomputed calls from the 5' RACE reads with MiXCR, one row per CDR3 protein. This sample carries around 800,000 distinct CDR3 sequences, around 45% of them seen once, and the ten largest clones take nearly 20%. Sample: blood. These receptors were collected from a man between 60 and 75 years old in good health.

J is TRBJ1-2 and V is TRBV5-6, with 7 bases aligning to TRBD1. From germline, CDR1 is SGHDT and CDR2 YYEEEE. Losses at the gene ends were 7 bases for V and 4 bases for J; bases not matched to a gene: 10. The CDR3 spans 14 residues. The CDR3 region has the DNA TGTGCCAGCTTTTGGGCGACAGGGAGCTATGGCTACACCTTC. It codes for CASFWATGSYGYTF.

This chain uses TRBV6-1 with TRBJ1-5, with 8 bases that match TRBD1. The germline V gene encodes CDR1 MNHNS and CDR2 SASEGT. CDR3 length: 14 residues. Losses at the gene ends were 7 bases for V and 2 bases for J; bases not matched to a gene: 4. The CDR3 spells CASNADRGNQPQHF. The CDR3 DNA sequence: TGTGCCAGCAACGCGGACAGGGGCAATCAGCCCCAGCATTTT.

This clonotype was detected only a few times. This sequence joins TRBV7-9 and TRBJ2-7; no clear D gene. Germline V gene sequence: CDR1 SEHNR, CDR2 FQNEAQ (reference sequence). The CDR3 extends over 13 amino acids. Trimming removed 5 bases at V and 1 base at J, with 9 bases between. The CDR3 coding sequence is TGTGCCAGCAGCGCAGAGTGGTCCTACGAGCAGTACTTC. Residues: CASSAEWSYEQYF.

This clonotype was found a few times. V gene TRBV11-2 combines with J gene TRBJ2-6; the D gene is possibly TRBD2 (5 bases). Trimming took 0 bases from V and 13 from J, leaving 7 bases between them. The CDR3 runs 12 residues. Looked up from germline, CDR1 is SGHAT and CDR2 is FQNNGV. The CDR3 protein is CASSLDSGVLTF. For the CDR3, the DNA is TGTGCCAGCAGCTTAGACTCGGGAGTCCTGACTTTC.

The chain is built from TRBV4-1 and TRBJ2-7; TRBD2 matches 13 bases. V lost 3 bases and J lost 7; bases outside the gene matches: 15. The V gene's germline CDR1 is MGHRA and CDR2 YSYEKL. The CDR3 has 18 amino acids. The CDR3 loop reads CASSHSSLTSGGPYEQYF. The CDR3 DNA reads as TGCGCCAGCAGCCATTCCTCCTTGACTAGCGGGGGGCCGTATGAGCAGTACTTC.

The sample holds a few counts of this clonotype. The chain carries TRBV4-1 and TRBJ1-6; D remains unclear. CDR1 MGHRA and CDR2 YSYEKL come from the germline V gene. CDR3 length: 14 amino acids. The V end was cut by 4 bases, the J end by 9 bases, with 13 bases between. The CDR3 nucleotides are TGCGCCAGCAGCCCCGGGGATATCAGTTCACCCCTCCACTTT. Its protein product is CASSPGDISSPLHF.

This clonotype was counted only a few times. The chain links TRBV15 to TRBJ2-5, with unresolved D. The germline V gene encodes CDR1 LNHNV and CDR2 YYDKDF (reference sequence). The CDR3 sequence is 12 residues long. V was shortened by 4 bases and J by 4 bases, with 7 bases between the two germline ends. In nucleotides, the CDR3 is TGTGCCACCAGCAACCCTCGAGAGACCCAGTACTTC. Translating it yields CATSNPRETQYF.

The chain joins TRBV28 to TRBJ2-7; D might be TRBD2 (5 bases). V lost 10 bases and J 6 bases, leaving 7 bases between the germline ends. Germline V gene lookup returns CDR1 MDHEN and CDR2 SYDVKM. The CDR3 runs to 9 residues. The CDR3 protein is CATGLEQYF. The CDR3 DNA reads as TGTGCCACAGGACTCGAGCAGTACTTC.

The V gene is TRBV2, the J gene TRBJ1-5; D is perhaps TRBD1 (6 bases). Per the germline V gene, CDR1 is SNHLY and CDR2 is FYNNEI. Trimming removed 6 bases from V and 1 base from J, with 10 bases in between. The CDR3 consists of 14 residues. The chain's CDR3 is CASRDSESNQPQHF. The DNA for the CDR3 is TGTGCCAGCAGGGACAGCGAAAGCAATCAGCCCCAGCATTTT.

The chain has TRBV27 and TRBJ2-6; unclear D gene. V was cut by 8 bases and J by 1 base, with 18 bases left in between. This CDR3 comprises 17 residues. Germline V gene sequence: CDR1 MNHEY, CDR2 SMNVEV (reference sequence). CDR3 coding DNA: TGTGCCAGCGCTTCTTTCGGGCTTGGGTCTGGGGCCAACGTCCTGACTTTC. This gives the protein CASASFGLGSGANVLTF.

This clonotype was counted a single time. V gene TRBV20-1 combines with J gene TRBJ1-2, with a weak D call TRBD1 (5 bases). V was shortened by 3 bases and J by 8 bases, with 10 bases between the two germline ends. Germline V gives CDR1 DFQATT, CDR2 SNEGSKA (reference sequence). The CDR3 loop spans 11 amino acids. CDR3 region: CSARWGSGYTF. Here the CDR3 DNA reads TGCAGTGCTAGGTGGGGCTCGGGCTACACCTTC.

V usage is TRBV28 and J usage is TRBJ2-7; 11 bases align to TRBD1. The V gene's germline CDR1 is MDHEN and CDR2 SYDVKM. The CDR3 is 16 amino acids. The junction had 11 bases not matched to a gene; V was cut back by 3 bases and J by 7 bases. This CDR3 reads CASSLPPGQGAREQYF. The CDR3 DNA reads TGTGCCAGCAGTTTGCCCCCAGGACAGGGGGCGAGGGAGCAGTACTTC.

J is TRBJ1-1 and V is TRBV7-8, with 12 bases fitting TRBD1. The V and J ends lost 2 bases and 5 bases, in that order; junction bases with no gene match: 15. This CDR3 region has 19 residues. From germline, CDR1 is SGHVS and CDR2 FQNEAQ. CDR3 loop: CASSLSGQGARTGGTEAFF. CDR3 DNA: TGTGCCAGCAGCTTATCGGGACAGGGGGCGCGTACCGGGGGGACTGAAGCTTTCTTT.

This chain's CDR3 is CASSPRDRGFQPQHF. The CDR3 DNA is TGTGCCAGCAGCCCACGGGACAGGGGGTTTCAGCCCCAGCATTTT. The chain has TRBV5-6 and TRBJ1-5; 11 bases align to TRBD1. The trim removed 4 bases at V and 6 bases at J, leaving 6 bases unmatched. In germline, CDR1 is SGHDT, CDR2 YYEEEE. The CDR3 has 15 amino acids.

The rearrangement joins TRBV7-2 to TRBJ1-2, with D unresolved. Per germline, CDR1 SGHTA and CDR2 FQGNSA. CDR3 length: 12 amino acids. The ends were cut back, 2 bases at V and 4 bases at J, with 5 bases in the middle. The CDR3 protein is CASSLLSYGYTF. CDR3 nucleotides: TGTGCCAGCAGCTTACTGAGCTATGGCTACACCTTC.

The J gene is TRBJ1-2, the V gene TRBV5-5; TRBD1 agrees at 8 bases. V shed 0 bases and J 6 bases; nucleotides not matched to a gene: 7. CDR3 length: 15 amino acids. From germline, CDR1 is SGHKS and CDR2 YYEKEE (reference sequence). The CDR3 sequence is CASSLVWTGINGYTF. Here the CDR3 DNA reads TGTGCCAGCAGCTTGGTCTGGACAGGGATAAATGGCTACACCTTC. The whole variable domain, remainder taken from reference TRBV5-5 and TRBJ1-2, is DAGVTQSPTHLIKTRGQQVTLRCSPISGHKSVSWYQQVLGQGPQFIFQYYEKEERGRGNFPDRFSARQFPNYSSELNVNALLLGDSALYLCASSLVWTGINGYTFGSGTRLTVV.

Remarks on this clonotype: At one boundary the junction diverges from the germline segment, which might be a read error. The rearrangement links TRBV7-7 to TRBJ1-4; TRBD1 is a possible D gene (5 bases). Germline V gene sequence: CDR1 SSHAT, CDR2 FNYEAQ (reference sequence). The CDR3 loop spans 13 amino acids. DNA of the CDR3: TGTGCTAGCAGCTTAGAAGAAGGGACGGTGCTGTTTTTT. It translates to CASSLEEGTVLFF.

The genes are TRBV20-1 and TRBJ2-5; weak D call: TRBD1 (6 bases). The J call may be faulty, since TRBJ2-7 better matches the DNA end. The length of the CDR3 is 14 residues. Looked up from germline, CDR1 is DFQATT and CDR2 is SNEGSKA (reference sequence). This CDR3 reads CSATPPRGSYEQYF. CDR3 DNA: TGCAGTGCTACACCACCCAGGGGTAGCTACGAGCAGTACTTC.

In this sample, this clonotype turned up a few times. The rearrangement links TRBV12-3 or TRBV12-4 to TRBJ2-3; 9 positions agree with TRBD2. J gave up 4 bases and V 3 bases, and 11 bases lay outside the gene matches. This CDR3 is 17 amino acids long. The CDR3 DNA follows: TGTGCCAGCAGTTTTAGTGGCGGGGGGGCAGGTTCAGATACGCAGTATTTT. This gives the protein CASSFSGGGAGSDTQYF.

This clonotype was detected only a few times. The genes are TRBV20-1 and TRBJ2-4; no clear D. The J call may be faulty, since TRBJ2-7 better matches the DNA end. Germline CDR1 is DFQATT and CDR2 is SNEGSKA (reference sequence). The CDR3 runs 14 residues. The CDR3 DNA reads as TGCAGTGCTAGAGACTACCAACACATATACGAGCAGTACTTC. Protein sequence: CSARDYQHIYEQYF.

This clonotype was seen a few times. This rearrangement joins TRBV27 to TRBJ1-2; D not certain. Germline values: CDR1 MNHEY, CDR2 SMNVEV (reference sequence). This CDR3 region has 17 residues. V lost 1 base to trimming and J lost 2 bases, with 17 bases between them. CDR3 DNA: TGTGCCAGCAGTTTATACGGCGCCCGCTTACTAAACTATGGCTACACCTTC. This sequence encodes CASSLYGARLLNYGYTF.

The V call is TRBV6-2 or TRBV6-3, the J call TRBJ2-2; TRBD1 might be the D (7 bases). Germline V CDR1 and CDR2: MNHEY, SVGEGT. Trimming took 6 bases from V and 3 from J, leaving 14 bases between them. The CDR3 contains 15 residues. The CDR3 region has the DNA TGTGCCAGCAGATACGGAGGGGGCGACACCGGGGAGCTGTTTTTT. Protein product: CASRYGGGDTGELFF.

This clonotype turned up a few times. The chain links TRBV12-3 or TRBV12-4 to TRBJ2-6; 7 bases are shared with TRBD1. With 6 bases clipped from V and 4 bases from J, the junction kept 15 bases outside the gene matches. CDR3 length: 18 residues. The CDR3 loop reads CASSTQGLSVAGANVLTF. CDR3 nucleotide sequence: TGTGCCAGCAGCACACAGGGGTTATCGGTCGCCGGGGCCAACGTCCTGACTTTC.

This clonotype was observed a single time. The CDR3 protein is CASSPNRRIYGYTF. The CDR3 DNA sequence: TGTGCCAGCAGTCCCAATAGGAGGATCTATGGCTACACCTTC. The rearrangement links TRBV6-2 or TRBV6-3 to TRBJ1-2; D gene ambiguous. CDR3 length: 14 amino acids. Germline V CDR1 and CDR2: MNHEY, SVGEGT. Trimming shortened V by 5 bases and J by 4 bases, and 14 bases separated the two germline ends.

In this sample, this clonotype turned up many times. The rearrangement joins TRBV29-1 to TRBJ2-7; 8 nucleotides align to TRBD2. CDR3 size: 12 residues. Looked up from germline, CDR1 is SQVTM and CDR2 is ANQGSEA. V gave up 3 bases and J gave up 7 bases; unmatched junction bases: 5. The CDR3 loop reads CSVDSGVGEQYF. The CDR3 DNA is TGCAGCGTTGATAGCGGGGTCGGGGAGCAGTACTTC.

The chain couples TRBV20-1 to TRBJ1-5; D is perhaps TRBD1 (5 bases). The V end lost 0 bases, the J end lost 0 bases, and 18 bases lay between the germline ends. Germline lookup yields CDR1 DFQATT and CDR2 SNEGSKA (reference sequence). CDR3 length equals 18 residues. The DNA of the CDR3 is TGCAGTGCTAGAGATGGTCCGAGACAGCTATATAGCAATCAGCCCCAGCATTTT. Translating gives CSARDGPRQLYSNQPQHF.

The chain has TRBV7-2 and TRBJ2-1; TRBD2 aligns across 8 bases. Germline V gene lookup returns CDR1 SGHTA and CDR2 FQGNSA. V dropped 5 bases and J dropped 10; count of bases not matched to a gene: 16. The CDR3 is 16 residues long. CDR3 in amino acids: CASSPLTGGPFWEQFF. The DNA of the CDR3 is TGTGCCAGCAGCCCCCTAACGGGGGGGCCTTTCTGGGAGCAGTTCTTC.

The rearrangement links TRBV5-1 to TRBJ2-1; no definite D call. Trimming cost V 0 bases and J 7 bases, with 14 bases left between them. Looked up from germline, CDR1 is SGHRS and CDR2 is YFSETQ. This CDR3 spans 15 amino acids. In nucleotides, the CDR3 is TGCGCCAGCAGCTTGGAAGGAGAACCTTATAATGAGCAGTTCTTC. It translates to CASSLEGEPYNEQFF.

This clonotype was counted only a few times. The J gene is TRBJ2-7, the V gene TRBV7-2; 8 positions match TRBD1. From germline, CDR1 is SGHTA and CDR2 FQGNSA. V dropped 5 bases and J dropped 6; count of bases not matched to a gene: 12. This CDR3 comprises 15 residues. The CDR3 nucleotides are TGTGCCAGCAGCCCCTCCCCGGACAGGGCGGCCGAGCAGTACTTC. Its protein is CASSPSPDRAAEQYF.

This clonotype was seen a few times. The chain carries TRBV7-8 and TRBJ1-1; D perhaps matches TRBD1 (6 bases). Looked up from germline, CDR1 is SGHVS and CDR2 is FQNEAQ. The germline V and J ends were trimmed by 5 bases and 3 bases, with 13 bases remaining between them. The CDR3 totals 14 residues. CDR3 region: CASSRGGADTEAFF. The CDR3 DNA reads TGTGCCAGCAGCCGGGGGGGGGCGGACACTGAAGCTTTCTTT.